The clone carrying this TCR beta chain occurred a few times. The data were obtained in a study of spatial heterogeneity in lung cancer. MiXCR, applied by TCRdb to the 5' RACE reads, yields one record per CDR3 protein. The data show about 94,000 distinct CDR3 sequences, with around 19% seen just once and 21% held by the top ten. Documented time point: blood at routine non-recurrence follow-up after resection. The clonotype originates from a male donor with early-stage non-small cell lung cancer. The material sequenced was PBMCs, taken at follow-up.

The CDR3 nucleotides read TGCAGCGTTTCTAGCGGGTTTAGCACAGATACGCAGTATTTT. It yields the protein CSVSSGFSTDTQYF. The gene calls are TRBV29-1 and TRBJ2-3; TRBD2 matches 8 bases. This CDR3 has 14 residues. In germline, CDR1 is SQVTM, CDR2 ANQGSEA. Trimming took 5 bases from V and 0 from J; bases not matched to a gene: 4.